The clone carrying this T cell receptor beta chain was observed a few times. The data were taken from a study of response to subunit inactivated influenza vaccine. CDR1 is SSHAT, CDR2 FNYEAQ, per germline (reference sequence). Trimming removed 1 base from V and 6 bases from J; junction bases left unmatched: 9. CDR3 size: 16 residues. TCRdb independently ran MiXCR on the RT-PCR reads; one entry per CDR3 protein. In the table there are some 540,000 distinct CDR3 sequences, roughly a quarter of which are singletons. This same sample was also taken into another study, of T cells expressing NK-cell markers. From that study: Researchers built TCR beta cDNA using 5'RACE template switching with UMIs. One of eight sequenced donors was HCMV-seronegative; the other seven were seropositive. Dominance of the CD3+CD56-NKG2C+ fraction by these clonotypes also held in a handful of donors.

The origin of this receptor is a man aged 50-59 years who received an inactivated influenza vaccine. The chain has TRBV7-7 and TRBJ2-1; TRBD2 aligns across 7 bases. Sequenced here: CD4+ T cells sorted from PBMCs, sampled about 11 days after vaccination. Here the CDR3 reads CASSLGSGRESNEQFF. The CDR3 DNA is TGTGCCAGCAGCTTAGGTAGTGGGCGGGAGAGCAATGAGCAGTTCTTC.